This TCR beta chain was sequenced for a study of blood T cells in healthy people across ages. The germline V gene encodes CDR1 MNHNS and CDR2 SASEGT. V shed 6 bases, J shed 7 bases, and the junction held 9 bases outside the gene matches. This CDR3 spans 15 amino acids. A note on this clonotype: Its antigen is unidentified.

Then a second PCR, running roughly 7 to 11 cycles, was carried out with a sample-barcoded 5' primer and a J-beta primer mix. MiXCR, applied by TCRdb to the 5' RACE reads, yields one record per CDR3 protein. The repertoire includes approximately 850,000 distinct CDR3 sequences, approximately 48% of them detected once, and under 20% sits in the top ten. Overall study results and limits: Any conclusive comparison of naive versus antigen-experienced cells was prevented by using unsorted PBMCs. Samples with more naive T cells showed higher observed beta diversity. Per-million-T-cell TCR beta diversity fell roughly linearly with age.

The sequencing sample was made of blood. The chain recombines TRBV6-1 with TRBJ1-4; 9 bases align to TRBD1. The sequence derives from a man in his 60s in good health. Written as DNA, the CDR3 is TGTGCCAGCAGGCCGAGACAGGGGGATGGTGAAAAACTGTTTTTT. It encodes CASRPRQGDGEKLFF.